This is a list of T cell receptor beta chains from one sample in a study of T-cell reconstitution after alpha-beta-depleted transplantation in children. TCRdb independently ran MiXCR on the PCR reads; one entry per CDR3 protein. This repertoire shows hundreds of thousands of distinct CDR3 sequences, roughly 15% found once; its top ten account for roughly 5%. The sequencing used PBMCs, mostly from graft donor cells, collected 360 days after TCRalphabeta/CD19-depleted stem cell transplant. Every receptor here comes from a male patient between 10 and 17 years old who had a stem cell transplant for acute lymphoblastic leukemia, so the T cells may come from the graft donor. The conserved cysteine and the conserved F or W are not part of the CDR3 here.

>TRBV7-9
ASTLGSIYQETQY
>TRBV7-3
ASSPLPVTSKETQY
>TRBV4-1
ASSPRASGSVHEQF
>TRBV9
ASSGTVGGEQY
>TRBV11-2
ASSLEGGLGEQY
>TRBV6-4
ASGLAGAYPEF
>TRBV14
ASSQVIGGDRNEQF
>TRBV5-4
ASSSPTSWGETQY
>TRBV10-3
AISEGHQGARNEQF
>TRBV5-1
ASSVTSGRLDTQY
>TRBV7-8
ASRMGLAGGTDTQY
>TRBV24-1
ATSVGTGQTQY
>TRBV29-1
SVLTGDYGYT
>TRBV20-1
SALDRWQPQH
>TRBV3-1
ASSQGWGTNTEAF
>TRBV12-5
ASGLPDSEESPLH
>TRBV9
ASSAPGQGREKLF
>TRBV13
ASSLGHRVADTQY
>TRBV6-5
ASSYGGTGIYGYT
>TRBV20-1
SARDPGNQPQH
>TRBV9
ASSVGGANTGELF
>TRBV12-3/TRBV12-4
ASTPSAWTEQY
>TRBV24-1
ATSDYGQTYNEQF
>TRBV20-1
SAASPPSGRAREQY
>TRBV18
ASSPFGRQGPPLGQY
>TRBV20-1
SADGYYGYT
>TRBV25-1
ASTRTSGSSLETQY
>TRBV4-1
ASSQGGDSLSGYT
>TRBV7-8
ASSLRTPEAEAF
>TRBV6-5
ASSYWLMNTEAF
>TRBV7-9
ASIAGQGRTEAF
>TRBV19
ASSIDRTGGTEAF
>TRBV11-2
ASSSLQGSLGGGYGYT
>TRBV5-1
ASGPNTGELF
>TRBV11-3
ASSLDGHQETQY
>TRBV4-1
ASSQESRSSYEQY
>TRBV23-1
ASSQLEAPAKNIQY
>TRBV12-3/TRBV12-4
ASSLEGTSGRNEQF
>TRBV11-1
ATAHWTGRTEAF
>TRBV19
ASSVTPDSYQETQY
>TRBV4-1
ASSQSGLLSYEQY
>TRBV7-9
ASSYLGDGDTEAF
>TRBV5-1
ASSLGTGAPNEKLF
>TRBV6-2/TRBV6-3
ASSSEGLAGYNEQF